The rows below give T cell receptor beta chains drawn from one sample of a study of prognosis after radiotherapy for stage I lung cancer. MiXCR, applied by TCRdb to the multiplex PCR reads, yields one record per CDR3 protein. The sample carries around 51,000 distinct CDR3 sequences, about 32% recorded once. The specimen comprised PBMCs, sampled before or after stereotactic body radiation therapy (not recorded which). The receptor set was obtained from a donor aged 50 or older with non-small cell lung cancer. CDR3s include the opening cysteine and the closing phenylalanine or tryptophan. A D gene is named only where the DNA matches it firmly. A clone size is listed for some rows: how often the clone was seen (once, few, many), or a class if it is expanded.

CDR3 protein | CDR3 DNA | J gene | D gene | clone size | V gene
CASSLETGGNSPLHF | TGCGCCAGCAGCTTGGAGACGGGGGGTAATTCACCCCTCCACTTT | TRBJ1-6 | - | many | TRBV5-1
CASSELSVGRGQHF | TGTGCCAGCAGTGAACTGTCGGTGGGCAGGGGCCAGCATTTT | TRBJ1-5 | - | - | TRBV6-4
CASSLNRGDTQYF | TGTGCCAGCAGCTTAAATCGCGGGGATACGCAGTATTTT | TRBJ2-3 | - | many | TRBV7-3
CASSLAQAADTQYF | TGTGCCAGCAGCTTAGCGCAAGCGGCAGATACGCAGTATTTT | TRBJ2-3 | - | many | TRBV7-2
CASSPRVETQYF | TGTGCCAGCAGCCCCAGGGTGGAGACCCAGTACTTC | TRBJ2-5 | - | many | TRBV7-6
CASSLRGLNEKLFF | TGTGCCAGCAGTTTGAGGGGGCTTAATGAAAAACTGTTTTTT | TRBJ1-4 | TRBD1 | many | TRBV12-3/TRBV12-4
CASSLGREGGGQYF | TGTGCCAGCAGTTTAGGGCGGGAGGGGGGTGGGCAGTACTTC | TRBJ2-7 | TRBD2 | many | TRBV28
CSARDAVGRTYEQYF | TGCAGTGCTAGAGATGCGGTAGGACGGACCTACGAGCAGTACTTC | TRBJ2-7 | - | many | TRBV20-1
CASRAPARSYEQYF | TGTGCCAGCAGAGCCCCGGCCCGTTCCTACGAGCAGTACTTC | TRBJ2-7 | - | many | TRBV7-2
CASSIATPQETQYF | TGTGCCAGTAGTATAGCTACGCCCCAAGAGACCCAGTACTTC | TRBJ2-5 | - | - | TRBV19
CASKSASGRARGETQYF | TGTGCCAGCAAGTCGGCTAGCGGGAGGGCCCGTGGGGAGACCCAGTACTTC | TRBJ2-5 | TRBD2 | many | TRBV2
CASSSTGLEAFF | TGTGCCAGCAGCAGTACCGGACTTGAAGCTTTCTTT | TRBJ1-1 | - | - | TRBV28
CASSPRTGLDYGYTF | TGTGCCAGCAGCCCGCGGACAGGATTGGACTATGGCTACACCTTC | TRBJ1-2 | TRBD1 | - | TRBV5-4
CASSLSGDYGYTF | TGTGCCAGCAGCTTATCAGGGGACTATGGCTACACCTTC | TRBJ1-2 | - | many | TRBV7-2
CASSRDMYNEQFF | TGCGCCAGTTCCCGGGACATGTACAATGAGCAGTTCTTC | TRBJ2-1 | - | many | TRBV4-1
CASSIRGSGADTQYF | TGTGCCAGTAGTATAAGGGGGAGCGGCGCAGATACGCAGTATTTT | TRBJ2-3 | - | many | TRBV19
CASSRDSGLFEYF | TGTGCCAGCAGCCGGGACTCAGGGTTATTTGAGTACTTC | TRBJ2-7 | - | many | TRBV2
CASSLTLRVADTQYF | TGTGCCAGCAGCTTAACACTCAGGGTAGCAGATACGCAGTATTTT | TRBJ2-3 | - | many | TRBV7-2
CASSFSETQETQYF | TGTGCCAGCAGCTTTAGCGAAACCCAAGAGACCCAGTACTTC | TRBJ2-5 | - | many | TRBV7-8
CASSWAEETQYF | TGTGCCAGCAGCTGGGCTGAAGAGACCCAGTACTTC | TRBJ2-5 | - | many | TRBV5-6
CATGTSRRLRVNEQFF | TGTGCCACGGGGACATCTAGACGGCTTAGAGTTAATGAGCAGTTCTTC | TRBJ2-1 | - | many | TRBV6-2/TRBV6-3
CASSGGQRAWDTF | TGTGCCAGCAGCGGCGGACAGAGGGCTTGGGACACCTTC | TRBJ1-2 | - | many | TRBV5-4
CASGLVQPQHF | TGTGCTAGTGGTTTGGTTCAGCCCCAGCATTTT | TRBJ1-5 | - | many | TRBV12-5
CSASDQGAWGYTF | TGCAGTGCTAGTGACCAGGGGGCGTGGGGCTACACCTTC | TRBJ1-2 | TRBD1 | - | TRBV20-1
CASSLQPVLGADTQYF | TGCGCCAGCAGCTTACAGCCGGTACTCGGAGCTGATACGCAGTATTTT | TRBJ2-3 | - | - | TRBV5-1
CASRKMGGGGQETQYF | TGTGCCAGCAGAAAGATGGGGGGGGGGGGCCAAGAGACCCAGTACTTC | TRBJ2-5 | TRBD2 | few | TRBV2
CASSLADNQPQHF | TGTGCCAGCAGCTTAGCGGACAATCAGCCCCAGCATTTT | TRBJ1-5 | - | many | TRBV7-2
CASSHNTPPGNTEAFF | TGTGCCAGCAGCCACAACACGCCACCAGGGAACACTGAAGCTTTCTTT | TRBJ1-1 | - | many | TRBV6-2/TRBV6-3
CASSLQPSSVYEQYF | TGCGCCAGCAGCCTCCAGCCCTCTAGCGTCTACGAGCAGTACTTC | TRBJ2-7 | - | many | TRBV4-3